Following are 23 T cell receptor beta chains from one sample sequenced in a study of blood T cell repertoires in COVID-19. The data were produced by immunoSEQ multiplex PCR, yet TCRdb's version contains in-frame clones alone and is incomplete. This sample has about 200,000 clones, with approximately 86% found just once. The sequenced material came from PBMCs or T cells enriched from blood (not recorded which). The source of these receptors is a woman aged 25-40 years who had recovered from COVID-19.

The chain combines TRBV3-1 (or the pseudogene TRBV3-2) with TRBJ1-1; D remains unclear. This CDR3 has 16 amino acids. Trimming pared 5 bases from V and 4 bases from J, leaving 20 bases between. Germline CDR1 and CDR2: LGHDT and YNNKEL (reference sequence). The CDR3 DNA reads TGTGCCAGCAGCGGAGGGAATCCCACAATTCGCACTGAAGCTTTCTTT. It specifies CASSGGNPTIRTEAFF.

This rearrangement joins TRBV11-2 to TRBJ1-1; 9 positions agree with TRBD1. J gave up 1 base and V 4 bases, and 4 bases lay outside the gene matches. CDR1 and CDR2 from the germline V gene are SGHAT and FQNNGV. The CDR3 has 15 residues. The CDR3: CASSYTGGRNTEAFF. The CDR3 DNA reads as TGTGCCAGCAGCTACACAGGGGGCAGGAACACTGAAGCTTTCTTT.

The rearrangement links TRBV25-1 to TRBJ1-5; no definite D call. The CDR3 is 14 amino acids. Deletions cut 3 bases from V and 7 bases from J, with 13 bases between. From germline, CDR1 is MGHDK and CDR2 SYGVNS. The CDR3 loop reads CASSEVREGQPQHF. The CDR3 DNA reads TGTGCCAGCAGTGAGGTCCGGGAAGGGCAGCCCCAGCATTTT.

This rearrangement joins TRBV6-5 to TRBJ2-5; 8 nucleotides line up with TRBD2. The CDR3 totals 15 residues. Germline lookup yields CDR1 MNHEY and CDR2 SVGAGI. The CDR3 sequence is CSHGGSRGAGETQYF. DNA for the CDR3: TGTTCCCACGGAGGGTCGCGGGGGGCCGGGGAGACCCAGTACTTC.

CDR3 coding DNA: TGTGCCAGTAGTATAGCGAAGGACAGGGGTTATGGCTACACCTTC. This gives the protein CASSIAKDRGYGYTF. This rearrangement joins TRBV19 to TRBJ1-2, with 9 bases lining up with TRBD1. Per the germline V gene, CDR1 is LNHDA and CDR2 is SQIVND (reference sequence). The CDR3 runs to 15 residues. The junction had 5 bases not matched to a gene; V was cut back by 1 base and J by 5 bases.

This rearrangement joins TRBV20-1 to TRBJ1-1; 9 nucleotides line up with TRBD1. Germline V gives CDR1 DFQATT, CDR2 SNEGSKA (reference sequence). J lost 0 bases, V lost 6 bases, and 8 bases had no gene match. This CDR3 has 15 amino acids. CDR3 nucleotide sequence: TGCAGTGCAAGTGACAGGGGGGACATGAACACTGAAGCTTTCTTT. It is translated as CSASDRGDMNTEAFF.

V usage is TRBV6-5 and J usage is TRBJ2-3, with D maybe TRBD1 (6 bases). Trimming shortened V by 5 bases and J by 2 bases, and 11 bases separated the two germline ends. The CDR3 covers 14 residues. Germline V lookup: CDR1 MNHEY, CDR2 SVGAGI. CDR3 region: CASSKAGATDTQYF. CDR3 sequence (DNA): TGTGCCAGCAGTAAGGCAGGGGCCACAGATACGCAGTATTTT.

The chain employs TRBV4-3 and TRBJ1-2; D is possibly TRBD1 (5 bases). CDR1 is LGHNA, CDR2 YSLEER, per germline. The CDR3 is 13 residues long. The V end was cut by 3 bases, the J end by 4 bases, with 9 bases between. The CDR3, as DNA: TGCGCCAGCAGCCAGGGGGGATTCTATGGCTACACCTTC. Residues: CASSQGGFYGYTF.

The chain uses TRBV19 and TRBJ2-3; TRBD2 might be the D (5 bases). The germline gives CDR1 LNHDA, CDR2 SQIVND (reference sequence). This CDR3 has 15 residues. V lost 7 bases and J 2 bases, leaving 16 bases between the germline ends. This CDR3 is CASTRGPPSTDTQYF. Written as DNA, the CDR3 is TGTGCCAGTACTAGAGGGCCGCCATCCACAGATACGCAGTATTTT. The entire variable domain, with the rest obtained from reference TRBV19 and TRBJ2-3, is as follows: DGGITQSPKYLFRKEGQNVTLSCEQNLNHDAMYWYRQDPGQGLRLIYYSQIVNDFQKGDIAEGYSVSREKKESFPLTVTSAQKNPTAFYLCASTRGPPSTDTQYFGPGTRLTVL.

This clone was recorded many times. Other DNA sequences in this sample translate to the same CDR3. This sequence joins TRBV2 and TRBJ2-1; D ambiguous. Germline V lookup: CDR1 SNHLY, CDR2 FYNNEI. This CDR3 has 13 residues. V was trimmed by 7 bases and J by 4 bases, leaving 11 bases between them. CDR3 DNA: TGTGCCAGCAAGGCTAGAGAATACAATGAGCAGTTCTTC. This sequence encodes CASKAREYNEQFF.

The V and J genes are TRBV4-3 and TRBJ2-1; TRBD2 agrees at 10 bases. The CDR3 covers 18 residues. Germline CDR1 LGHNA, CDR2 YSLEER. The ends lost 0 bases at V and 3 bases at J; junction bases unmatched: 8. CDR3 DNA sequence: TGCGCCAGCAGCCAAGAGGGACGTCTAGCGGGAGTCTACAATGAGCAGTTCTTC. The encoded protein is CASSQEGRLAGVYNEQFF.

The V and J genes are TRBV4-3 and TRBJ1-1, with 7 positions matching TRBD1. The length of the CDR3 is 14 residues. V lost 4 bases and J lost 0; bases outside the gene matches: 2. Germline V gives CDR1 LGHNA, CDR2 YSLEER. CDR3 sequence: CASSPGTVNTEAFF. The CDR3 coding sequence is TGCGCCAGCAGCCCCGGGACAGTGAACACTGAAGCTTTCTTT.

The rearrangement links TRBV7-3 to TRBJ1-1, with TRBD1 matching 7 bases. V dropped 5 bases and J dropped 4; count of bases not matched to a gene: 7. The CDR3 sequence is 14 residues long. Per germline, CDR1 SGHTA and CDR2 FQGTGA. The CDR3 loop is CASSRDSEGTEAFF. The CDR3 DNA reads TGTGCCAGCAGCCGGGACAGCGAGGGCACTGAAGCTTTCTTT.

The rearrangement joins TRBV6-2 or TRBV6-3 to TRBJ1-5; D is possibly TRBD1 (6 bases). From germline, CDR1 is MNHEY and CDR2 SVGEGT. Trimming removed 2 bases at V and 0 bases at J, with 14 bases between. The CDR3 has 17 amino acids. The CDR3 DNA reads TGTGCCAGCAGTTACGAGGACAGAATCCTTAGCAATCAGCCCCAGCATTTT. This codes for CASSYEDRILSNQPQHF.

The chain's CDR3 is CASSPGLATYEQYF. The CDR3 nucleotides read TGTGCCAGCAGCCCGGGACTAGCCACCTACGAGCAGTACTTC. This chain links TRBV5-4 with TRBJ2-7, with 9 bases fitting TRBD2. Germline CDR1 reads SGHNT; CDR2 reads YYREEE (reference sequence). The CDR3 runs to 14 residues. The trim removed 4 bases at V and 2 bases at J, leaving 4 bases unmatched.

The chain has TRBV7-3 and TRBJ2-1; possible D gene TRBD2, 6 bases. Germline lookup yields CDR1 SGHTA and CDR2 FQGTGA. There are 14 residues in the CDR3. The V gene lost 5 bases and the J gene lost 2 bases, with 10 bases spanning the gap. CDR3 residues: CASSAGLTYNEQFF. Written as DNA, the CDR3 is TGTGCCAGCAGCGCGGGACTTACCTACAATGAGCAGTTCTTC.

The V gene is TRBV7-2, the J gene TRBJ2-7, with D tentatively TRBD1 (5 bases). The CDR3 totals 13 residues. The germline CDR1 and CDR2 sequences are SGHTA and FQGNSA. Between the trimmed V and J ends, which lost 1 base and 7 bases, there was a span of 11 bases. CDR3 DNA sequence: TGTGCCAGCAGCTTAGTGGCAGGGCAAGAGCAGTACTTC. It specifies CASSLVAGQEQYF.

V is TRBV5-1 and J is TRBJ2-3; 7 nucleotides match TRBD1. From germline, CDR1 is SGHRS and CDR2 YFSETQ. This CDR3 region has 12 residues. The ends lost 4 bases at V and 6 bases at J; junction bases unmatched: 2. The CDR3 protein is CASSQGVDTQYF. The CDR3, as DNA: TGCGCCAGCAGCCAGGGGGTGGATACGCAGTATTTT.

This clone was recorded once. The chain combines TRBV7-2 with TRBJ1-6, with D uncertain. Trimming removed 6 bases from V and 4 bases from J, with 4 bases in between. The length of the CDR3 is 12 residues. The germline V gene has CDR1 SGHTA and CDR2 FQGNSA. The chain's CDR3 is CASRQYNSPLHF. The CDR3 region has the DNA TGTGCCAGCAGACAGTATAATTCACCCCTCCACTTT.

The genes are TRBV6-5 and TRBJ2-7, with TRBD2 matching 7 bases. The junction had 11 bases not matched to a gene; V was cut back by 7 bases and J by 2 bases. Germline V gene sequence: CDR1 MNHEY, CDR2 SVGAGI. This CDR3 is built from 15 residues. This CDR3 reads CASKKGSGGAYEQYF. Written as DNA, the CDR3 is TGTGCCAGCAAAAAAGGGTCTGGGGGGGCCTACGAGCAGTACTTC.

This chain uses TRBV4-3 with TRBJ1-4; tentative D call: TRBD1 (6 bases). This CDR3 is built from 15 residues. Germline CDR1 LGHNA, CDR2 YSLEER. Trimming shortened V by 4 bases and J by 7 bases, and 16 bases separated the two germline ends. CDR3 sequence reads: CASSPTQGQVEKLFF. The CDR3 bases are TGCGCCAGCAGCCCCACACAGGGTCAGGTTGAAAAACTGTTTTTT.

The chain has TRBV7-2 and TRBJ2-5, with 9 positions matching TRBD2. With V trimmed by 6 bases and J by 1 base, 6 bases remained unmatched. The germline V gene has CDR1 SGHTA and CDR2 FQGNSA. This CDR3 has 15 amino acids. The CDR3 DNA is TGTGCCAGCAGGCTACATAGCGGGGGCCAAGAGACCCAGTACTTC. This gives the protein CASRLHSGGQETQYF.

In this sample, this clone turned up once. The chain couples TRBV5-8 to TRBJ2-7; 8 positions match TRBD1. The CDR3 extends over 15 amino acids. J was trimmed by 2 bases and V by 5 bases; bases with no gene match: 9. Germline V gene sequence: CDR1 SGHTS, CDR2 YDEGEE. This CDR3 reads CASSPPPQGAYEQYF. The CDR3 nucleotides are TGTGCCAGCAGTCCTCCCCCACAGGGGGCCTACGAGCAGTACTTC.